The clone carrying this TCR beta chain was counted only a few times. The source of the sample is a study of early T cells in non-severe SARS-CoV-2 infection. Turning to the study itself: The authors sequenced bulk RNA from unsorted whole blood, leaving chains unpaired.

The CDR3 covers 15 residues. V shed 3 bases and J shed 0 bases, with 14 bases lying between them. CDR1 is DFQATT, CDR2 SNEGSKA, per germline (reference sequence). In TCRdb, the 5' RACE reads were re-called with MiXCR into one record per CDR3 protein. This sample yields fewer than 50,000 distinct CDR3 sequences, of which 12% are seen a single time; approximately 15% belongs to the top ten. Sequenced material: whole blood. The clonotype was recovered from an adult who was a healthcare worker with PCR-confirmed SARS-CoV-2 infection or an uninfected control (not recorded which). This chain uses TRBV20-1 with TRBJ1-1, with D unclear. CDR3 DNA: TGCAGTGCTAGCACCTCCCTAGGGATGAACACTGAAGCTTTCTTT. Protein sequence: CSASTSLGMNTEAFF.